The TCR beta chain under discussion was sequenced for a study of CD8 T cells in ankylosing spondylitis. Whole-study findings and limits: Ankylosing spondylitis blood appeared to be characterized by a TCR beta motif of under ten highly homologous variants.

For this clonotype: Its antigen is not identified.

V lost 4 bases, J lost 4 bases, and 6 bases stayed unmatched. This CDR3 has 14 residues. Germline values: CDR1 DFQATT, CDR2 SNEGSKA (reference sequence). Libraries for TCR beta were made by quantitative 5'-RACE with molecular barcodes. TCRdb itself ran the 5' RACE reads through MiXCR, one entry per CDR3 protein. The sample yields 750,000 to 850,000 distinct CDR3 sequences, approximately 10% seen once. The V gene is TRBV20-1, the J gene TRBJ1-3; TRBD1 aligns across 8 bases. The origin of this receptor is a male donor with ankylosing spondylitis. Sequenced sample: blood, either unsorted or a sorted T cell fraction (not recorded which). CDR3 residues: CSATAAGGGNTIYF. The CDR3 DNA reads TGCAGTGCTACGGCGGCAGGGGGCGGAAACACCATATATTTT.